This T cell receptor (beta chain) is from a study of blood T cell repertoires in COVID-19. Overall study context: The United States, Italy and Spain supplied acute and convalescent COVID-19 samples. T cells, B-cell-depleted T cells, or PBMCs provided the cDNA or gDNA that served as material.

As processed by the authors: Nucleated cell number was recorded as an estimate derived from reference gene primer amplification. Measured with immunoSEQ multiplex PCR; TCRdb has only the in-frame clones, and not every one. V, J and clone size were drawn from that table, and D and trimming were deduced from the DNA. Of 150,000 to 180,000 clones in the sample, approximately 80% are singletons; the top ten hold around 28%. The receptor was derived from a woman aged 60-70 years with acute or convalescent COVID-19. The source material was peripheral blood.

The CDR3: CASRQTSGEYNEQFF. In DNA, the CDR3 is TGTGCCAGCAGACAGACTAGCGGGGAATACAATGAGCAGTTCTTC. This chain joins TRBV5-4 and TRBJ2-1, with TRBD2 matching over 11 bases. J was trimmed by 4 bases and V by 5 bases; bases with no gene match: 5. Germline CDR1 and CDR2: SGHNT and YYREEE (reference sequence). CDR3 size: 15 residues.